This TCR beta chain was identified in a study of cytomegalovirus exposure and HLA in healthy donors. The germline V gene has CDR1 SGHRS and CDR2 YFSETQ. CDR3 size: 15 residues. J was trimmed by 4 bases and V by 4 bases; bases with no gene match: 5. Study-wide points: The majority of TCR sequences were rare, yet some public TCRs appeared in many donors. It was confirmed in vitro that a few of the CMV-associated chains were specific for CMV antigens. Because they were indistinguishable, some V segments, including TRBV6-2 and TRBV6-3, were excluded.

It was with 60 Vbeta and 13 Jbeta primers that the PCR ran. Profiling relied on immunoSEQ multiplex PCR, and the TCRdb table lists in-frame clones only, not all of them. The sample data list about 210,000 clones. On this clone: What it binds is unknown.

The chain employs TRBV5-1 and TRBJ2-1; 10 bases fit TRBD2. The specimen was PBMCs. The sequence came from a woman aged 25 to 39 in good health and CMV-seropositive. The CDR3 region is CASSPGLAEYNEQFF. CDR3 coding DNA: TGCGCCAGCAGCCCTGGACTAGCGGAATACAATGAGCAGTTCTTC.